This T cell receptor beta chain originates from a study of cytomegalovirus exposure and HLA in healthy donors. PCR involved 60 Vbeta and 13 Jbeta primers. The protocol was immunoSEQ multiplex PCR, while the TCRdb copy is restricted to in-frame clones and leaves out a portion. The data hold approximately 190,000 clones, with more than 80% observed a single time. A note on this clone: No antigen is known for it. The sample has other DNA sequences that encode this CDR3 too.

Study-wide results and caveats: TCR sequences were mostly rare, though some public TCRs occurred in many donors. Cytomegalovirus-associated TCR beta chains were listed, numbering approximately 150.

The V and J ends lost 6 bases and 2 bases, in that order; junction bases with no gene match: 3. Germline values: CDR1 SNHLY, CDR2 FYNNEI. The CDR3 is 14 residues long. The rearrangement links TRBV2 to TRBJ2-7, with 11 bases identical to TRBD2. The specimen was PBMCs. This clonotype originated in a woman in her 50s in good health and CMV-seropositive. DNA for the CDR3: TGTGCCAGCAGCGGGACTAGCGGCACCTACGAGCAGTACTTC. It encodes CASSGTSGTYEQYF.